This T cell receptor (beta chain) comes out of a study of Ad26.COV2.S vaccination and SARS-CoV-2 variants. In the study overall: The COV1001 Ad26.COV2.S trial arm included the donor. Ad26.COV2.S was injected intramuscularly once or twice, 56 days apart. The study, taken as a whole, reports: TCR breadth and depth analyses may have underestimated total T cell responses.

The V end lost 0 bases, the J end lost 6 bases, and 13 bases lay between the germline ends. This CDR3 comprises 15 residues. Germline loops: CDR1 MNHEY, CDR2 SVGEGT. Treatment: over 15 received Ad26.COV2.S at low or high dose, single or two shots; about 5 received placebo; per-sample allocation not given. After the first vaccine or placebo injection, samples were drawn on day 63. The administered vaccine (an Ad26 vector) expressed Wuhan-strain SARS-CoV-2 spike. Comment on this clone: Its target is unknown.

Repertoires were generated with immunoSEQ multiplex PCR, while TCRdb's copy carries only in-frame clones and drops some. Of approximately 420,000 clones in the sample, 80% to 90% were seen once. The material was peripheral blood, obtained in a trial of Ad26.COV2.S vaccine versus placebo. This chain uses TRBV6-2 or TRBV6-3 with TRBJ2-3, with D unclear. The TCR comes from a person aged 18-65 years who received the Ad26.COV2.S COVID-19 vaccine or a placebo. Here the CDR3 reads CASSYSTVGVDTQYF. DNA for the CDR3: TGTGCCAGCAGTTACTCGACGGTAGGCGTGGATACGCAGTATTTT.